This TCR beta chain was sequenced in a study of T cells in localized non-small cell lung cancer (dated by TCRdb to 2018 to 2021). Context from the whole study: T cell repertoires of some 240 early-stage NSCLC patients were analyzed, with tumors being compared against uninvolved tumor-adjacent lungs. The cohort consisted of roughly 240 treatment-naive NSCLC patients whose localized lung tumors had been resected. NSCLC patients had a mean age of around 70 years, and around 140 were male and 107 female. Paper-wide results and their limitations: Because the study design was exploratory, TCR variables were selected using unadjusted p-values without false-discovery rate correction. Higher T cell density in blood was associated with longer overall survival, whereas higher clonality in adjacent lung was associated with shorter survival. Because multi-region tumor sequencing was not done, intratumor heterogeneity could not be ruled out. A median of 57 of the top 100 tumor clones were detected in paired uninvolved adjacent lung, and approximately 28 of these tumor clones were also found among the top 100 clones of the paired uninvolved adjacent lung. Uninvolved tumor-adjacent lung showed the highest T cell clonality, higher than tumor, which suggests more focused antigenic responses in the uninvolved tumor-adjacent lung.

The immunoSEQ Assay was used to sequence TCR beta CDR3 regions from DNA. As for the original processing: T cell density was computed as TCR beta template counts normalized to usable DNA estimated by amplifying housekeeping genes. Using the preseqR package, richness was estimated by extrapolating to 120,000 templates for tissue samples and 400,000 templates for PBMC samples. Clonality was taken to be one minus Pielou's evenness. Tissue-enriched TCRs were identified through differential abundance testing performed on productive amino-acid clonotypes, with a minimum total count of 5 and an alpha of 0.1. The Jaccard Index and the Morisita Overlap Index were used to quantify repertoire overlap between compartments. GLIPH clustered TCR beta CDR3s with public tetramer-defined viral CDR3s; viral motifs required at least three viral sequences plus V-gene enrichment. Sourced from immuneACCESS, this table was stored by TCRdb with only in-frame sequences that have V and J called. A share of the clones is absent; for the studies checked, an unresolved V gene accounts for under half, and the remainder has no known explanation. For V, J and clone size, that table is used; D and trimming come from the DNA. The sample table records some 35,000 clones; just over 90% of these occur just once. The ten largest clones represent approximately 6.5% of the sample.

At diagnosis, tumor, uninvolved tumor-adjacent lung and peripheral blood were collected and then preserved as a mix of FFPE and fresh-frozen material. For TCR repertoire profiling, blood samples were analyzed as peripheral blood mononuclear cells. The cysteine opens and the phenylalanine closes a CDR3 of 14 amino acids. Of the read, only the CDR3 DNA is kept; its 42 bases are in frame from base 1. Here V drops 3 bases and J drops 0 bases, and the junction holds 1 base not matched to any gene. The CDR1 and CDR2 encoded by the germline V gene are SGHRS and YFSETQ. Of note for this clone: No antigen is known for it. No much larger clone is present one base from it, and per-base qualities are unavailable.

The origin of this receptor is a female donor older than 55 with stage I lung adenocarcinoma. The sample in question was peripheral blood, obtained before any cancer treatment. The chain is assembled from TRBV5-1 and TRBJ1-1; 8 of the junction bases match TRBD1. CDR3 reads: CASSSRGLNTEAFF. The DNA sequence is given as TGCGCCAGCAGCTCCAGGGGGCTGAACACTGAAGCTTTCTTT. Outside the CDR3, residues come from the reference TRBV5-1 and TRBJ1-1 proteins, so the full variable domain is: KAGVTQTPRYLIKTRGQQVTLSCSPISGHRSVSWYQQTPGQGLQFLFEYFSETQRNKGNFPGRFSGRQFSNSRSEMNVSTLELGDSALYLCASSSRGLNTEAFFGQGTRLTVV.